Below are 31 T cell receptor beta chains sequenced from a single sample in a study of cytomegalovirus exposure and HLA in healthy donors. The table came from immunoSEQ multiplex PCR; TCRdb's copy has only in-frame clones and leaves some out. This table holds some 250,000 clones, around 89% found once. Sequencing used PBMCs. These receptors were obtained from a woman aged 18 to 35 in good health and CMV-seronegative.

CDR3 in amino acids: CASSMAIFETQYF. CDR3 sequence (DNA): TGTGCCAGTAGTATGGCCATTTTTGAGACCCAGTACTTC. The chain is built from TRBV19 and TRBJ2-5; D call uncertain. Per germline, CDR1 LNHDA and CDR2 SQIVND (reference sequence). CDR3 length: 13 residues. V was shortened by 3 bases and J by 5 bases, with 10 bases between the two germline ends.

In DNA form, the CDR3 reads TGCGCCAGCAGCTTGGAGCTTGAGCAGTTCTTC. It yields the protein CASSLELEQFF. This chain links TRBV5-1 with TRBJ2-1; D gene unclear. Germline CDR1 SGHRS, CDR2 YFSETQ. This CDR3 region has 11 residues. V lost 0 bases to trimming and J lost 9 bases, with 4 bases between them. Full variable domain (outside the CDR3, taken from reference TRBV5-1 and TRBJ2-1): KAGVTQTPRYLIKTRGQQVTLSCSPISGHRSVSWYQQTPGQGLQFLFEYFSETQRNKGNFPGRFSGRQFSNSRSEMNVSTLELGDSALYLCASSLELEQFFGPGTRLTVL.

The chain is built from TRBV28 and TRBJ2-1; 7 bases match TRBD1. J gave up 0 bases and V 3 bases, and 5 bases lay outside the gene matches. CDR1 MDHEN and CDR2 SYDVKM come from the germline V gene. The CDR3 covers 16 residues. CDR3 DNA sequence: TGTGCCAGCAGTTTCTACAGGGGCAGCTCCTACAATGAGCAGTTCTTC. Protein product: CASSFYRGSSYNEQFF. The complete variable domain, with remaining parts taken from reference TRBV28 and TRBJ2-1, reads DVKVTQSSRYLVKRTGEKVFLECVQDMDHENMFWYRQDPGLGLRLIYFSYDVKMKEKGDIPEGYSVSREKKERFSLILESASTNQTSMYLCASSFYRGSSYNEQFFGPGTRLTVL.

This rearrangement joins TRBV27 to TRBJ2-5; possibly TRBD2 for D (5 bases). The CDR3 length is 14 residues. V shed 0 bases and J shed 5 bases, with 10 bases lying between them. The germline V gene encodes CDR1 MNHEY and CDR2 SMNVEV (reference sequence). CDR3 DNA sequence: TGTGCCAGCAGTTTATCAGAGGGTTTGGAGACCCAGTACTTC. The encoded protein is CASSLSEGLETQYF.

This clone came up once. The V call is TRBV6-6, the J call TRBJ1-3; D might be TRBD1 (5 bases). With 4 bases removed from V and 5 bases from J, the gap between germline ends came to 12 bases. The CDR3 runs 14 residues. From germline, CDR1 is MNHNY and CDR2 SVGAGI (reference sequence). Here the CDR3 reads CASSSRQSRNTIYF. CDR3 DNA sequence: TGTGCCAGCAGTTCCCGACAGTCTAGAAACACCATATATTTT.

The CDR3 protein is CASRTGPDEKLFF. The CDR3 bases are TGTGCCAGCAGGACAGGGCCCGATGAAAAACTGTTTTTT. The J gene is TRBJ1-4, the V gene TRBV6-5, with 7 bases fitting TRBD1. The junction had 4 bases not matched to a gene; V was cut back by 6 bases and J by 6 bases. There are 13 residues in the CDR3. Per germline, CDR1 MNHEY and CDR2 SVGAGI.

The chain recombines TRBV27 with TRBJ1-5; 7 bases map to TRBD1. Per germline, CDR1 MNHEY and CDR2 SMNVEV (reference sequence). V trimming: 6 bases; J trimming: 2 bases; junction bases outside the gene matches: 4. CDR3 length: 14 residues. The CDR3 sequence is CASSTGVRNQPQHF. CDR3 sequence (DNA): TGTGCCAGCAGCACAGGGGTGCGCAATCAGCCCCAGCATTTT.

The genes are TRBV4-1 and TRBJ2-1, with a weak D call TRBD1 (6 bases). CDR3 length: 13 residues. Germline values: CDR1 MGHRA, CDR2 YSYEKL. Trimming removed 1 base at V and 11 bases at J, with 12 bases between. The CDR3 spells CASSQGYGDKQFF. Here the CDR3 DNA reads TGCGCCAGCAGCCAAGGATATGGGGACAAGCAGTTCTTC.

The chain uses TRBV6-1 and TRBJ2-7, with TRBD1 matching over 8 bases. V dropped 4 bases and J dropped 6; count of bases not matched to a gene: 5. CDR1 is MNHNS and CDR2 is SASEGT in the germline V gene. This CDR3 is built from 13 residues. CDR3 in amino acids: CASSARTGLEQYV. For the CDR3, the DNA is TGTGCCAGCAGTGCCCGGACAGGGCTCGAGCAGTACGTC.

In nucleotides, the CDR3 is TGTGCCACCAGCAGAGCCAGGGGGAACGAAAACACCATATATTTT. Residues: CATSRARGNENTIYF. The chain links TRBV15 to TRBJ1-3; TRBD1 matches at 7 bases. The CDR3 is 15 amino acids. V gave up 1 base and J gave up 6 bases; unmatched junction bases: 6. Germline V gives CDR1 LNHNV, CDR2 YYDKDF (reference sequence).

V usage is TRBV7-2 and J usage is TRBJ2-2; 7 nucleotides align to TRBD2. V gave up 0 bases and J gave up 5 bases; unmatched junction bases: 6. This CDR3 has 16 amino acids. Per the germline V gene, CDR1 is SGHTA and CDR2 is FQGNSA. The CDR3 here is CASSLARGGSTGELFF. Here the CDR3 DNA reads TGTGCCAGCAGCTTAGCTCGCGGGGGTTCGACCGGGGAGCTGTTTTTT.

The V gene is TRBV29-1, the J gene TRBJ2-2; D gene uncertain. The CDR3 is 14 amino acids. The germline gives CDR1 SQVTM, CDR2 ANQGSEA. Trimming removed 3 bases at V and 5 bases at J, with 13 bases between. CDR3 sequence: CSVETVKETGELFF. CDR3 nucleotides: TGCAGCGTTGAGACTGTAAAGGAGACCGGGGAGCTGTTTTTT.

The chain joins TRBV20-1 to TRBJ2-1; D uncertain. Looked up from germline, CDR1 is DFQATT and CDR2 is SNEGSKA (reference sequence). The CDR3 is 11 amino acids. With 2 bases removed from V and 6 bases from J, the gap between germline ends came to 5 bases. The CDR3 sequence is CSARWSNEQFF. For the CDR3, the DNA is TGCAGTGCTAGATGGAGCAATGAGCAGTTCTTC.

In this sample, this clone turned up once. The chain couples TRBV27 to TRBJ1-2; D is possibly TRBD1 (6 bases). The length of the CDR3 is 13 residues. Germline loops: CDR1 MNHEY, CDR2 SMNVEV (reference sequence). V gave up 3 bases and J gave up 7 bases, with 12 bases separating them. For the CDR3, the DNA is TGTGCCAGCAGTTTGACAGGTTTCTTTGGCTACACCTTC. This sequence encodes CASSLTGFFGYTF.

The chain is built from TRBV6-5 and TRBJ1-2; TRBD1 matches 11 bases. The V and J ends lost 2 bases and 4 bases, in that order; junction bases with no gene match: 3. There are 15 residues in the CDR3. Per the germline V gene, CDR1 is MNHEY and CDR2 is SVGAGI. This CDR3 is CASSYGQGASYGYTF. CDR3 DNA: TGTGCCAGCAGTTACGGACAGGGGGCCAGCTATGGCTACACCTTC.

This clone turned up a few times. CDR3 sequence: CASSIVGGREKLFF. DNA of the CDR3: TGTGCCAGTAGTATAGTTGGGGGCCGTGAAAAACTGTTTTTT. The chain carries TRBV19 and TRBJ1-4; D might be TRBD1 (6 bases). Trimming removed 1 base at V and 7 bases at J, with 10 bases between. The length of the CDR3 is 14 residues. In germline, CDR1 is LNHDA, CDR2 SQIVND (reference sequence).

This clone has a single count. CDR3 DNA: TGTGCCAGCAGTGAAAATAGGGGAATTAATTTAGGGGGCTACACCTTC. It specifies CASSENRGINLGGYTF. This chain links TRBV2 with TRBJ1-2; a weak D match, TRBD1 (5 bases). Germline values: CDR1 SNHLY, CDR2 FYNNEI. V shed 2 bases and J shed 8 bases, with 21 bases lying between them. CDR3 length: 16 residues.

This clone was found once. The chain employs TRBV6-5 and TRBJ2-4; 7 bases fit TRBD2. The V segment lost 1 base and the J segment 6 bases; nucleotides outside the gene matches: 9. Germline V CDR1 and CDR2: MNHEY, SVGAGI. CDR3 length: 16 amino acids. This CDR3 reads CASSYFDKREPNIQYF. In nucleotides, the CDR3 is TGTGCCAGCAGTTACTTCGACAAGCGGGAACCAAACATTCAGTACTTC.

This clone has just one count. This chain uses TRBV19 with TRBJ1-6, with 9 positions matching TRBD1. This CDR3 is 15 amino acids long. Germline assignment: CDR1 LNHDA and CDR2 SQIVND (reference sequence). V lost 7 bases to trimming and J lost 7 bases; unmatched junction nucleotides: 8. The CDR3 bases are TGTGCCAGTATCGCCGGGACAGGGCTAAATTCACCCCTCCACTTT. Its translation: CASIAGTGLNSPLHF.

This clone was detected only once. CDR3 residues: CASSTGLAGASYNEQFF. The CDR3 nucleotides are TGTGCCAGCAGCACGGGACTAGCGGGGGCTTCCTACAATGAGCAGTTCTTC. The rearrangement links TRBV5-4 to TRBJ2-1; TRBD2 agrees at 14 bases. Germline CDR1 and CDR2: SGHNT and YYREEE (reference sequence). The CDR3 spans 17 residues. V gave up 4 bases and J gave up 1 base; unmatched junction bases: 4.

This chain joins TRBV7-9 and TRBJ1-4, with TRBD1 matching over 7 bases. This CDR3 contains 15 residues. J was trimmed by 8 bases and V by 4 bases; bases with no gene match: 10. Germline V lookup: CDR1 SEHNR, CDR2 FQNEAQ (reference sequence). CDR3 sequence (DNA): TGTGCCAGCAGCTCAAGACAGGGTAGGCGGGAAAAACTGTTTTTT. As protein: CASSSRQGRREKLFF.

This clone showed up just a few times. The gene calls are TRBV21-1 and TRBJ1-5; TRBD1, the D gene given by the table, was not confirmed from the DNA. TRBV21-1 is recorded as a pseudogene. This CDR3 spans 17 amino acids. CDR3 protein: CASSKGTGGYSNQPQHF. CDR3 nucleotide sequence: TGTGCCAGCAGCAAGGGGACAGGGGGGTATAGCAATCAGCCCCAGCATTTT.

The chain employs TRBV7-6 and TRBJ2-3; tentatively, D is TRBD2 (5 bases). The CDR3 covers 15 residues. CDR1 is SGHVS, CDR2 FNYEAQ, per germline. Trimming left V 1 base short and J 1 base short, with 9 bases between. The CDR3 here is CASSLDGRGTDTQYF. The CDR3 bases are TGTGCCAGCAGCTTAGATGGGCGGGGCACAGATACGCAGTATTTT.

The V and J genes are TRBV14 and TRBJ2-5; D might be TRBD1 (6 bases). In germline, CDR1 is SGHDN, CDR2 FVKESK. CDR3 length: 17 residues. The V end lost 1 base, the J end lost 4 bases, and 19 bases lay between the germline ends. The CDR3 region is CASSQARDTLLGETQYF. In DNA form, the CDR3 reads TGTGCCAGCAGCCAAGCCCGGGACACCCTTCTAGGAGAGACCCAGTACTTC.

This chain joins TRBV2 and TRBJ1-1; D is unresolved. Deletions cut 7 bases from V and 3 bases from J, with 6 bases between. The CDR3 runs to 11 residues. Germline-derived CDR1 and CDR2 are SNHLY and FYNNEI. The DNA of the CDR3 is TGTGCCAGCACTCCCGACACTGAAGCTTTCTTT. It translates to CASTPDTEAFF.

V usage is TRBV5-1 and J usage is TRBJ2-3; 9 nucleotides align to TRBD1. CDR1 and CDR2 (germline): SGHRS, YFSETQ. This CDR3 contains 17 residues. The trim removed 4 bases at V and 4 bases at J, leaving 13 bases unmatched. Here the CDR3 DNA reads TGCGCCAGCAGCCCCTATATGGGGACAGGGAGCCCAGATACGCAGTATTTT. Translating gives CASSPYMGTGSPDTQYF.

The V and J genes are TRBV5-1 and TRBJ2-2; D is perhaps TRBD2 (6 bases). The CDR3 runs to 16 residues. Germline V gene sequence: CDR1 SGHRS, CDR2 YFSETQ. The V and J ends lost 4 bases and 6 bases respectively, with 19 bases between them. The CDR3 DNA reads as TGCGCCAGCAGCCTTAGAGGGGACTCCCCGGCCGGGGAGCTGTTTTTT. Protein: CASSLRGDSPAGELFF.

This clone was seen a few times. The chain couples TRBV27 to TRBJ1-5, with D maybe TRBD1 (6 bases). Looked up from germline, CDR1 is MNHEY and CDR2 is SMNVEV (reference sequence). The CDR3 extends over 16 amino acids. V gave up 6 bases and J gave up 2 bases, with 17 bases separating them. CDR3 DNA: TGTGCCAGCAGCGATATCAGGGGCAGGGGCAATCAGCCCCAGCATTTT. Translation: CASSDIRGRGNQPQHF.

The chain couples TRBV20-1 to TRBJ2-5; D is unresolved. Trimming cost V 5 bases and J 3 bases, with 4 bases left between them. This CDR3 contains 10 residues. CDR1 DFQATT and CDR2 SNEGSKA come from the germline V gene (reference sequence). The CDR3: CSAREETQYF. As DNA, the CDR3 is TGCAGTGCTCGGGAAGAGACCCAGTACTTC.

This clone was observed once. The chain carries TRBV6-5 and TRBJ2-3; 9 bases agree with TRBD2. V gave up 7 bases and J gave up 5 bases; unmatched junction bases: 10. The germline CDR1 and CDR2 sequences are MNHEY and SVGAGI. The CDR3 extends over 15 amino acids. CDR3 bases: TGTGCCAGCACCAAAACGGGACTAGCCGGAGATACGCAGTATTTT. Translating it yields CASTKTGLAGDTQYF.

This chain links TRBV10-2 with TRBJ2-7; 11 bases agree with TRBD2. In germline, CDR1 is WSHSY, CDR2 SAAADI. CDR3 length equals 16 residues. With V trimmed by 1 base and J by 6 bases, 8 bases remained unmatched. The CDR3 sequence: CASSEWLAGGQGEQYV. In nucleotides, the CDR3 is TGCGCCAGCAGTGAGTGGTTAGCGGGGGGGCAGGGCGAGCAGTACGTC.